Below, 5 T cell receptor beta chains from the same sample are listed, as sequenced in a study of siplizumab effects on memory and regulatory T cells. Assay used: immunoSEQ multiplex PCR; TCRdb lists only in-frame clones, some missing. Seen here are 99,000 or so clones, 90% to 95% observed once, and the top ten hold 0.32%. The sequencing input was CD4+ T cells sorted from blood. These receptors were obtained from a human donor in good health.

The chain is built from TRBV15 and TRBJ2-2, with a weak D call TRBD2 (5 bases). Trimming removed 7 bases at V and 3 bases at J, with 21 bases between. CDR1 LNHNV and CDR2 YYDKDF come from the germline V gene (reference sequence). The CDR3 has 17 amino acids. The DNA of the CDR3 is TGTGCCACCACGACTGGGGTCAGACTACAATACACCGGGGAGCTGTTTTTT. Translated, it gives CATTTGVRLQYTGELFF.

The genes are TRBV5-1 and TRBJ2-3; D ambiguous. Trimming pared 4 bases from V and 2 bases from J, leaving 5 bases between. The germline gives CDR1 SGHRS, CDR2 YFSETQ. The CDR3 covers 12 residues. The CDR3 loop reads CASSPDTDTQYF. CDR3 nucleotide sequence: TGCGCCAGCAGCCCCGACACAGATACGCAGTATTTT.

The chain carries TRBV19 and TRBJ2-7; TRBD1 agrees at 7 bases. Germline V gene sequence: CDR1 LNHDA, CDR2 SQIVND (reference sequence). V was clipped by 7 bases and J by 2 bases; unmatched bases: 5. CDR3 size: 13 residues. This chain's CDR3 is CASTPGQTYEQYF. Written as DNA, the CDR3 is TGTGCCAGTACTCCGGGACAGACCTACGAGCAGTACTTC. Full variable domain (rest looked up from reference TRBV19 and TRBJ2-7): DGGITQSPKYLFRKEGQNVTLSCEQNLNHDAMYWYRQDPGQGLRLIYYSQIVNDFQKGDIAEGYSVSREKKESFPLTVTSAQKNPTAFYLCASTPGQTYEQYFGPGTRLTVT.

The chain carries TRBV27 and TRBJ2-1; 7 bases are a match to TRBD1. V lost 4 bases to trimming and J lost 6 bases; unmatched junction nucleotides: 6. CDR1 and CDR2 (germline): MNHEY, SMNVEV (reference sequence). The CDR3 length is 14 residues. The CDR3 spells CASSSKQGRNEQFF. Here the CDR3 DNA reads TGTGCCAGCAGTTCTAAACAGGGGCGCAATGAGCAGTTCTTC.

The rearrangement uses TRBV18 and TRBJ2-1; 11 bases fit TRBD2. V dropped 3 bases and J dropped 0; count of bases not matched to a gene: 7. This CDR3 comprises 18 residues. The germline V gene has CDR1 KGHSH and CDR2 LQKENI. For the CDR3, the DNA is TGTGCCAGCTCACCGGGACTAGCGGAAATTAGCTCCTACAATGAGCAGTTCTTC. It is translated as CASSPGLAEISSYNEQFF.